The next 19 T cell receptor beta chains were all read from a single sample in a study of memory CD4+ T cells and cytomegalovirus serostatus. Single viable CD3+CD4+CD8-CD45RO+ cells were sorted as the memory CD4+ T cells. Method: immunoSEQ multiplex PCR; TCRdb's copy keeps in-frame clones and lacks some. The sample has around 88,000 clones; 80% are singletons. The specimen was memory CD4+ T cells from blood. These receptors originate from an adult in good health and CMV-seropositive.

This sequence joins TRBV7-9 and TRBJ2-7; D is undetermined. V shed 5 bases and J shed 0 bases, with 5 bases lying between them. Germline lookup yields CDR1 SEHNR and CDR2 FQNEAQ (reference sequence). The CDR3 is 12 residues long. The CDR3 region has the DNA TGTGCCAGCAGCCCGGGCTCCTACGAGCAGTACTTC. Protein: CASSPGSYEQYF.

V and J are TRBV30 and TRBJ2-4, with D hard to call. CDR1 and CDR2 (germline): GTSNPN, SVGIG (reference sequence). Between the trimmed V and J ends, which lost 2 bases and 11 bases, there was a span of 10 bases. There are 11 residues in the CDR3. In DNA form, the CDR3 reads TGTGCCTGGAGTCTGGGCTTAGTTCAGTACTTC. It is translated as CAWSLGLVQYF.

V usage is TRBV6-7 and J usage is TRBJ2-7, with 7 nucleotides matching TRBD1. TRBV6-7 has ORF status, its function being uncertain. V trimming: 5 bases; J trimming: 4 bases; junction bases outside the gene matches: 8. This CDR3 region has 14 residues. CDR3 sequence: CASSTTGKGYEQYF. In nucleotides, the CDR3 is TGTGCCAGCAGTACGACAGGGAAAGGGTACGAGCAGTACTTC.

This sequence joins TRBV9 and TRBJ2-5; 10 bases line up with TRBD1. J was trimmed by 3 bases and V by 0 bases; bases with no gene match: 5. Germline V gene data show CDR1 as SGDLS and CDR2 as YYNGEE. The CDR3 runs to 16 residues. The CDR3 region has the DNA TGTGCCAGCAGCGTAGAGGGACAGGGGTTTGAAGAGACCCAGTACTTC. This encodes CASSVEGQGFEETQYF.

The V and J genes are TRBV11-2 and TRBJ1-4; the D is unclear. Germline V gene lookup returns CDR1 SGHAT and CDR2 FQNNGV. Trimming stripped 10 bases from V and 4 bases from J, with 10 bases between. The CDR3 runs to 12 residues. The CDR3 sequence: CATAAVNEKLFF. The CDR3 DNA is TGTGCCACGGCAGCTGTTAATGAAAAACTGTTTTTT.

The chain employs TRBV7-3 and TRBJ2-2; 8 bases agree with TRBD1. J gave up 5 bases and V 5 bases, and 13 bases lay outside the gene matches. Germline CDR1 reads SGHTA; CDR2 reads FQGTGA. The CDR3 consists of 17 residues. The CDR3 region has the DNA TGTGCCAGCAGCCCAACGGCAGGGGGCGCCCGAACCGGGGAGCTGTTTTTT. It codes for CASSPTAGGARTGELFF.

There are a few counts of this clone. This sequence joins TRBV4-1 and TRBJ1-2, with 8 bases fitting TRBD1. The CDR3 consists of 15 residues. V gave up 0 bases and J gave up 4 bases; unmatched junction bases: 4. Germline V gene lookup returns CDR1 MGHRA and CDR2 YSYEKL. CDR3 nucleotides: TGCGCCAGCAGCCAAGAGGGACAGGAACCCTATGGCTACACCTTC. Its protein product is CASSQEGQEPYGYTF.

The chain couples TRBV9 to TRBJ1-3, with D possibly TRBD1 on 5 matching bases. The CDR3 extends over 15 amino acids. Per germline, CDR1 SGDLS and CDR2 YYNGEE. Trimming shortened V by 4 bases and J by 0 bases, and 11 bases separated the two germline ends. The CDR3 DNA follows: TGTGCCAGCAGCCCTGAGGGGCTCTCTGGAAACACCATATATTTT. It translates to CASSPEGLSGNTIYF.

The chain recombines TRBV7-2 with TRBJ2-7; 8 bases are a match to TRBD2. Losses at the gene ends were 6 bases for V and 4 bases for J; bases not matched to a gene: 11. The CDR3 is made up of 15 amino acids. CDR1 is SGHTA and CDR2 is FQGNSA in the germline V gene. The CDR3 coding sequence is TGTGCCAGCAGTACCATAGCGGGAACGAGTTACGAGCAGTACTTC. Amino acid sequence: CASSTIAGTSYEQYF.

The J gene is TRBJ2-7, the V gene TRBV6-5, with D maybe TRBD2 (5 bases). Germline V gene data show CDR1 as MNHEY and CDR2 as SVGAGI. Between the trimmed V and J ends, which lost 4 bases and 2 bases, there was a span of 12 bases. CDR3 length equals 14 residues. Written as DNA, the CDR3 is TGTGCCAGCAGTTCCACGGGGTCGGCCTACGAGCAGTACTTC. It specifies CASSSTGSAYEQYF.

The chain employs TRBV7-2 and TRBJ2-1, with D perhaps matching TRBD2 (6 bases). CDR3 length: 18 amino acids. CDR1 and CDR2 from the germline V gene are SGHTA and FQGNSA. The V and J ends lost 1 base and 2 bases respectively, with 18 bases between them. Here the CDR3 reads CASSLGPPGGATYNEQFF. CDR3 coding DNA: TGTGCCAGCAGCTTAGGGCCCCCCGGCGGGGCCACCTACAATGAGCAGTTCTTC.

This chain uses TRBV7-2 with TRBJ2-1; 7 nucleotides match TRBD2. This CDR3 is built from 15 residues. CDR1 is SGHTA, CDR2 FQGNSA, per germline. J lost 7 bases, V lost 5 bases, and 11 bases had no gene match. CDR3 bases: TGTGCCAGCAGCCGCCAGGCTAGCGGCGGGAATGAGCAGTTCTTC. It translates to CASSRQASGGNEQFF.

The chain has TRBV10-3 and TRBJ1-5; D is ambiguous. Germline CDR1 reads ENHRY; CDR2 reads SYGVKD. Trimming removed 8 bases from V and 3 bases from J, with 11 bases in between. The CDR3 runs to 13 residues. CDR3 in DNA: TGTGCCATCCGGGCAGAAATCAATCAGCCCCAGCATTTT. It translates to CAIRAEINQPQHF.

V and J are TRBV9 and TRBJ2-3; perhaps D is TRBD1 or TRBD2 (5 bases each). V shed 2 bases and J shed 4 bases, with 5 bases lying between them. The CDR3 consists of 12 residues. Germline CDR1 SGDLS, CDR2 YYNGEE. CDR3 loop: CASSVGADTQYF. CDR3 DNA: TGTGCCAGCAGCGTGGGGGCAGATACGCAGTATTTT.

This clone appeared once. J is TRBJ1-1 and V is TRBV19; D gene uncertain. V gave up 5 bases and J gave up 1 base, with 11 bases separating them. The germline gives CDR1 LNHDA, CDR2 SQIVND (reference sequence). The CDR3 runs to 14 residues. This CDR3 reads CASSDRSTNTEAFF. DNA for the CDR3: TGTGCCAGTAGTGATCGCAGTACGAACACTGAAGCTTTCTTT.

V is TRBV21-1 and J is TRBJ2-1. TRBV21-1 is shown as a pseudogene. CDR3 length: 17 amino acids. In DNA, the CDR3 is TGTGCCAGCAGCAACCCTGGGCGGTCCCGCTCCTACAATGAGCAGTTCTTC. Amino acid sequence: CASSNPGRSRSYNEQFF.

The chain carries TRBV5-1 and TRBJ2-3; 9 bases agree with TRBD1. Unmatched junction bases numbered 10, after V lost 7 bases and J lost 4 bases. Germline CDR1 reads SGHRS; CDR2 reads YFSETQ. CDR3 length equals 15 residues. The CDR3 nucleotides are TGCGCCAGCCAAAGACAGGGGGAAGGGGCAGATACGCAGTATTTT. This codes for CASQRQGEGADTQYF.

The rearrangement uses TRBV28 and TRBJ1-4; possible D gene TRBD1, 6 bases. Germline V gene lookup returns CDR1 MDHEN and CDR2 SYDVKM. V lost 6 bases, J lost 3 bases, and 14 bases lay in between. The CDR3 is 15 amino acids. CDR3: CASRTQGRANEKLFF. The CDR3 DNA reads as TGTGCCAGCAGGACACAGGGACGGGCTAATGAAAAACTGTTTTTT.

The CDR3 bases are TGTGCCAGTAGTAGTACAGCCGCCTCCCATGGCTACACCTTC. This translates into CASSSTAASHGYTF. The chain links TRBV19 to TRBJ1-2; no definite D call. CDR1 is LNHDA and CDR2 is SQIVND in the germline V gene (reference sequence). Trimming removed 4 bases at V and 6 bases at J, with 15 bases between. The CDR3 extends over 14 amino acids.